This TCR beta chain stems from a study of blood T cell repertoires in COVID-19. The overall study: The samples span acute and convalescent COVID-19 from the United States, Italy and Spain. PBMCs, B-cell-depleted T cells, or T cells were the source of the cDNA or gDNA that made up the material.

J gave up 6 bases and V 1 base, and 4 bases lay outside the gene matches. The CDR3 loop spans 16 amino acids. Per the germline V gene, CDR1 is SNHLY and CDR2 is FYNNEI. Original handling: It was from reference gene primer amplification that nucleated cell counts were estimated. TCRdb's table, derived via immunoSEQ multiplex PCR, lists solely in-frame clones and lacks some. The V and J calls and the clone size are those of that table, but D and trimming were determined from the DNA. The sample carries some 130,000 clones, about nine tenths recorded once. This clone was seen once. The chain employs TRBV2 and TRBJ1-5, with TRBD1 matching over 12 bases. Sequenced input: peripheral blood. This TCR came from a man in his forties or fifties with acute or convalescent COVID-19. In DNA, the CDR3 is TGTGCCAGCAGTGAAGGGGGGACAGGGGGCATTCAGCCCCAGCATTTT. It is translated as CASSEGGTGGIQPQHF.